This TCR beta chain came from a study of CD8 T cells in ankylosing spondylitis. Regarding this clonotype: Its specificity is not known.

Findings and caveats of the study: Significant enrichment of disease-linked clones was reported in matched ankylosing spondylitis synovial fluid.

TCRdb processed the 5' RACE reads anew with MiXCR; each CDR3 protein has one entry. Here the sample spans 250,000 to 300,000 distinct CDR3 sequences, around 18% being singletons. V was trimmed by 6 bases and J by 2 bases, leaving 10 bases between them. The CDR3 is 13 residues long. The sequenced material came from blood, either unsorted or a sorted T cell fraction (not recorded which). The rearrangement links TRBV12-3 or TRBV12-4 to TRBJ1-1; maybe TRBD1 (6 bases). This receptor was taken from a male donor with ankylosing spondylitis or in good health (not recorded which). Here the CDR3 reads CASRKQGNTEAFF. Written as DNA, the CDR3 is TGTGCCAGCAGAAAACAGGGCAACACTGAAGCTTTCTTT.